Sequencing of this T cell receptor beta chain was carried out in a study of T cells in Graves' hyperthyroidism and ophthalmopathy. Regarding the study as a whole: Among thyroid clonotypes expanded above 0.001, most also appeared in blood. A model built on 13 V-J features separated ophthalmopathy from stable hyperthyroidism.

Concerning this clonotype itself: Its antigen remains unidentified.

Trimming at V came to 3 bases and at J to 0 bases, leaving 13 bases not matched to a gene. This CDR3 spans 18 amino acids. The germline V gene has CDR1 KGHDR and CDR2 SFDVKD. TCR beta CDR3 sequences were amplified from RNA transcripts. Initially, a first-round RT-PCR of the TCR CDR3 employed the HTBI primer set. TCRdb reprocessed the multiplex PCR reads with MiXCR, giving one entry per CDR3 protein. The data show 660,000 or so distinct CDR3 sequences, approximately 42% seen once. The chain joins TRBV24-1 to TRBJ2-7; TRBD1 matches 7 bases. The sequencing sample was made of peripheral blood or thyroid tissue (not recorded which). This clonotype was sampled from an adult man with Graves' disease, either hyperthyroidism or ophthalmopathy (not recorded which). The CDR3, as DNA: TGTGCCACCAGTGATACACTAACAGGGGCCCTGAGCTCCTACGAGCAGTACTTC. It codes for CATSDTLTGALSSYEQYF.